These T cell receptor beta chains were read from a single sample in a study of blood T cell repertoires in COVID-19. Assay used: immunoSEQ multiplex PCR; TCRdb lists only in-frame clones, some missing. Of around 140,000 clones listed, about 79% are singletons. Sequencing input: peripheral blood. The receptors were sampled from a woman of 80 years or more with active or convalescent COVID-19. The CDR3 runs from the conserved cysteine through the conserved F or W. A D gene is named only where the DNA matches it firmly. The listing skips clone size in some rows; elsewhere it reads once, few, many or a size class.

len	v_gene	abundance	d_gene	j_gene	CDR3nt	CDR3aa
12	TRBV30	-	-	TRBJ1-4	TGTGCCTGGAGTGACCGGGGAATGGAACTGTTTTTT	CAWSDRGMELFF
15	TRBV6-5	-	TRBD1	TRBJ1-6	TGTGCCACGAAATTGGATAACAGGGGGAGATCACCCCTCCACTTT	CATKLDNRGRSPLHF
15	TRBV28	-	TRBD2	TRBJ2-7	TGTGCCAGCAGTCCTCCCGGTAGCGGGGCCTACGAGCAGTACTTC	CASSPPGSGAYEQYF
11	TRBV20-1	-	-	TRBJ2-1	TGCAGTGCTAGACCTCCGGGTGAGCAGTTCTTC	CSARPPGEQFF
16	TRBV12-5	-	TRBD1	TRBJ2-3	TGTGCTAGTGGTCCGACCCGGACAGGCGACACAGATACGCAGTATTTT	CASGPTRTGDTDTQYF
15	TRBV30	once	-	TRBJ1-1	TGTGCCTGGAGTAACATTGCCAGATTGAACACTGAAGCTTTCTTT	CAWSNIARLNTEAFF
17	TRBV7-3	-	TRBD1	TRBJ1-1	TGTGCCAGCAGCCCAGGGGACAGGGGCAATATGAACACTGAAGCTTTCTTT	CASSPGDRGNMNTEAFF
15	TRBV6-1	-	TRBD2	TRBJ2-7	TGTGCCAGCAGTGAAGTAGCGGGGGGGCCCTACGAGCAGTACTTC	CASSEVAGGPYEQYF
15	TRBV6-1	-	TRBD1	TRBJ1-6	TGTGCCAGCAGTGAAGGGGACAGGGGGTTTTCACCCCTCCACTTT	CASSEGDRGFSPLHF
15	TRBV6-1	-	-	TRBJ2-4	TGTGCCAGCCGTGAGGACGAGGGAGCCAAAAACATTCAGTACTTC	CASREDEGAKNIQYF
13	TRBV7-3	-	-	TRBJ1-2	TGTGCCAGCAGCGAAGCAGGGGACTATGGCTACACCTTC	CASSEAGDYGYTF
14	TRBV28	-	-	TRBJ2-1	TGTGCCAGCCGCCTCCCGGGCTCCTACAATGAGCAGTTCTTC	CASRLPGSYNEQFF
16	TRBV20-1	-	TRBD2	TRBJ2-5	TGCAGTGCTCGTGGGGTGCGGGGGGGTGACCAAGAGACCCAGTACTTC	CSARGVRGGDQETQYF
14	TRBV6-6	-	-	TRBJ1-4	TGTGCCAGCAGACCGGGACAAGGGGATGAAAAACTGTTTTTT	CASRPGQGDEKLFF
15	TRBV6-1	-	-	TRBJ2-4	TGTGCCAGCAGTGAATTTGGGGGCCGGAAAAACATTCAGTACTTC	CASSEFGGRKNIQYF
13	TRBV2	-	-	TRBJ1-1	TGTGCCAGCGCCGGGGGGGCAAGGACTGAAGCTTTCTTT	CASAGGARTEAFF
14	TRBV7-3	-	-	TRBJ2-3	TGTGCCAGCAGCTTCGGGGGGCAGGCAGATACGCAGTATTTT	CASSFGGQADTQYF
15	TRBV28	few	TRBD1	TRBJ1-5	TGTGCCAGCAGTTCCAAGACAGGGGGCAGACAGCCCCAGCATTTT	CASSSKTGGRQPQHF
16	TRBV7-9	-	TRBD1	TRBJ2-7	TGTGCCAGCAGCAAACTCGGGACAGGAGCAACCTACGAGCAGTACTTC	CASSKLGTGATYEQYF
15	TRBV19	-	TRBD1	TRBJ2-4	TGTGCCAGTAGTAAGAGACAGGGGATGCGAGACATTCAGTACTTC	CASSKRQGMRDIQYF
14	TRBV27	-	TRBD1	TRBJ2-1	TGTGCCAGCAGTTTACAGGGGGCCTACAATGAGCAGTTCTTC	CASSLQGAYNEQFF
14	TRBV3-1/TRBV3-2	-	TRBD1	TRBJ2-7	TGTGCCAGCAGCCAAGACGGACAGGGCTACGAGCAGTACTTC	CASSQDGQGYEQYF
15	TRBV19	once	TRBD1	TRBJ1-1	TGTGCCAGTACGGACAGGGGAGTGGCTAGGACTGAAGCTTTCTTT	CASTDRGVARTEAFF
15	TRBV19	-	-	TRBJ1-2	TGTGCCAGTAGTACTGGACAGAGACGAGACTATGGCTACACTTTC	CASSTGQRRDYGYTF
16	TRBV3-1/TRBV3-2	-	-	TRBJ1-4	TGTGCCAGCAGCCAAGATGGTCCGGGCCCGGGGGGAAAACTGTTTTTT	CASSQDGPGPGGKLFF
16	TRBV6-5	-	TRBD1	TRBJ1-5	TGTGCCAGCAGTTACTTGGGGACAGGGAAAAATCAGCCCCAGCATTTT	CASSYLGTGKNQPQHF
15	TRBV7-8	-	-	TRBJ1-2	TGTGCCAGCACCCCAAGCGGGGGGGGGAGCTATGGCTACACCTTC	CASTPSGGGSYGYTF
15	TRBV18	-	TRBD1	TRBJ1-1	TGTGCCAGCTCACCCTGGGACAGGGTGAACACTGAAGCTTTCTTT	CASSPWDRVNTEAFF
15	TRBV2	-	-	TRBJ1-4	TGTGCCAGCAGTTCTGTAAGAGGGATTAATGAAAAACTGTTTTTT	CASSSVRGINEKLFF
13	TRBV5-1	-	TRBD1	TRBJ1-1	TGCGCCAGCAGGACAGGGTTCGACACTGAAGCTTTCTTT	CASRTGFDTEAFF
14	TRBV5-1	-	-	TRBJ1-1	TGCGCCAGCAGCTTTAACACCAGGAACACTGAAGCTTTCTTT	CASSFNTRNTEAFF
16	TRBV10-3	-	TRBD1	TRBJ1-2	TGTGCCATTTCGAAAGACCGGGACAGGGGCTTCTATGGCTACACCTTC	CAISKDRDRGFYGYTF
13	TRBV6-6	-	-	TRBJ2-1	TGTGCCAGCACCTCTAGCTGGTACAATGAGCAGTTCTTC	CASTSSWYNEQFF
17	TRBV19	-	-	TRBJ1-4	TGTGCCAGTAGGGGCGGGGGAATTGGGGCAACTAATGAAAAACTGTTTTTT	CASRGGGIGATNEKLFF
15	TRBV7-9	-	TRBD1	TRBJ2-7	TGTGCCAGCAGCTTCGAGAGGGGACAGTCCTACGAGCAGTACTTC	CASSFERGQSYEQYF
16	TRBV6-2/TRBV6-3	-	TRBD2	TRBJ2-3	TGTGCCAGCAGTTCACCCCGGACTAGCACAACAGATACGCAGTATTTT	CASSSPRTSTTDTQYF
14	TRBV28	-	TRBD1	TRBJ2-7	TGTGCCAGCACAAACACGGCAGGGGGTAAAGAGCAGTACTTC	CASTNTAGGKEQYF
13	TRBV19	-	TRBD1	TRBJ1-2	TGTGCCAGTTTGGGACAGGGTGACTATGGCTACACCTTC	CASLGQGDYGYTF
12	TRBV6-5	-	-	TRBJ2-7	TGTGCCAGCCGCGGGGACAGTTACGAGCAGTACTTC	CASRGDSYEQYF
14	TRBV29-1	few	TRBD1	TRBJ2-7	TGCAGCGTTGGAGGGACAGGTGATTCCTACGAGCAGTACTTC	CSVGGTGDSYEQYF